Below, 2 T cell receptor beta chains from the same sample are listed, as sequenced in a study of T cell responses to AZD1222 COVID-19 vaccine. The data were produced by immunoSEQ multiplex PCR, yet TCRdb's version contains in-frame clones alone and is incomplete. The profile shows more than 150,000 clones, 94% of them singletons. The input for sequencing was peripheral blood, taken on day 0 of AZD1222 vaccination. These receptors all come from an adult in good health.

J is TRBJ1-2 and V is TRBV23-1; 7 nucleotides match TRBD1. TRBV23-1 has ORF status, its function being uncertain. CDR3 length equals 14 residues. J was trimmed by 6 bases and V by 1 base; bases with no gene match: 5. The CDR3 sequence: CASSQFGTENGYTF. The CDR3 bases are TGCGCCAGCAGTCAATTCGGGACAGAGAATGGCTACACCTTC.

This rearrangement joins TRBV27 to TRBJ2-7, with 10 bases identical to TRBD1. Germline-derived CDR1 and CDR2 are MNHEY and SMNVEV (reference sequence). The junction had 4 bases not matched to a gene; V was cut back by 3 bases and J by 2 bases. The CDR3 has 15 amino acids. The CDR3 DNA is TGTGCCAGCAGTTTGTCGACAGGGGGCCCCTACGAGCAGTACTTC. Amino acids: CASSLSTGGPYEQYF.